This passage covers 7 T cell receptor beta chains from one sample sequenced in a study of blood T cells in healthy people across ages. PCR was performed a second time for 7 to 11 cycles using a sample-barcoded 5' primer and a J-beta primer mix. TCRdb passed the 5' RACE reads through MiXCR, listing each CDR3 protein once. The profile shows over 1,200,000 distinct CDR3 sequences, approximately 59% of them singletons. Sequences were obtained from blood. The receptor source for this set is a young man in good health.

This clonotype has a single count. This chain links TRBV12-3 or TRBV12-4 with TRBJ1-2; unclear D gene. Trimming took 5 bases from V and 7 from J, leaving 11 bases between them. This CDR3 has 12 amino acids. The DNA for the CDR3 is TGTGCCAGCAGTCGAGGACCTGGTGGCTACACCTTC. Its protein is CASSRGPGGYTF.

V usage is TRBV6-1 and J usage is TRBJ1-4, with 10 bases fitting TRBD1. CDR1 is MNHNS and CDR2 is SASEGT in the germline V gene. The CDR3 runs to 18 residues. Trimming at V came to 11 bases and at J to 0 bases, leaving 15 bases not matched to a gene. The CDR3 DNA reads as TGTGCCTGCGGCGGAGGGGCGACAGGGGGCACAACTAATGAAAAACTGTTTTTT. This encodes CACGGGATGGTTNEKLFF.

The gene calls are TRBV27 and TRBJ2-1, with TRBD1 as a possible D gene (6 bases). Per germline, CDR1 MNHEY and CDR2 SMNVEV (reference sequence). The V end lost 3 bases, the J end lost 7 bases, and 10 bases lay between the germline ends. The CDR3 spans 13 residues. The chain's CDR3 is CASSFSRGNEQFF. CDR3 sequence (DNA): TGTGCCAGCAGTTTCTCTAGGGGGAATGAGCAGTTCTTC.

V usage is TRBV4-1 and J usage is TRBJ1-2; 9 bases fit TRBD1. Germline CDR1 MGHRA, CDR2 YSYEKL. Unmatched junction bases numbered 3, after V lost 2 bases and J lost 2 bases. The CDR3 length is 15 residues. The CDR3 loop is CASSQSGTGNYGYTF. The CDR3 DNA sequence: TGCGCCAGCAGCCAATCCGGGACAGGGAACTATGGCTACACCTTC.

This clonotype was seen a handful of times. The chain has TRBV10-3 and TRBJ1-5; D is unresolved. CDR1 and CDR2 (germline): ENHRY, SYGVKD. The CDR3 extends over 14 amino acids. Trimming removed 10 bases from V and 3 bases from J, with 16 bases in between. The CDR3 sequence: CATGQGDPNQPQHF. The CDR3 region has the DNA TGTGCCACAGGTCAAGGAGATCCCAATCAGCCCCAGCATTTT.

The chain combines TRBV20-1 with TRBJ2-5; 8 nucleotides match TRBD1. The J segment lost 5 bases and the V segment lost 7 bases, leaving 9 bases of the junction unmatched. The CDR3 is 13 residues long. Germline V lookup: CDR1 DFQATT, CDR2 SNEGSKA (reference sequence). The CDR3 spells CSERQGAAETQYF. The CDR3 DNA reads as TGCAGTGAGAGGCAGGGGGCTGCGGAGACCCAGTACTTC.

This chain links TRBV5-5 with TRBJ1-1; D ambiguous. Per the germline V gene, CDR1 is SGHKS and CDR2 is YYEKEE (reference sequence). The CDR3 spans 16 residues. V was clipped by 2 bases and J by 0 bases, with 14 bases between them. CDR3 sequence (DNA): TGTGCCAGCAGCTTCGCAACAGTCTCTATGAACACTGAAGCTTTCTTT. Amino acids: CASSFATVSMNTEAFF. The full variable domain, in which reference TRBV5-5 and TRBJ1-1 provide the parts outside the CDR3, is DAGVTQSPTHLIKTRGQQVTLRCSPISGHKSVSWYQQVLGQGPQFIFQYYEKEERGRGNFPDRFSARQFPNYSSELNVNALLLGDSALYLCASSFATVSMNTEAFFGQGTRLTVV.